This T cell receptor (beta chain) originates from a study of CD8+ T cells in alopecia areata. For the study at large: Treated patients were given oral tofacitinib, which was dosed at 5 to 10 mg twice daily.

Regarding treatment: oral pan-JAK inhibitor, 5-10 mg twice daily. Sequencing templates came from extracted RNA that was reverse transcribed into cDNA. Profiled with immunoSEQ multiplex PCR; TCRdb holds only in-frame clones, not every one. This sample has about 220,000 clones, with roughly 56% found just once. This CDR3 spans 15 amino acids. The V gene end was trimmed by 5 bases and the J gene end by 4 bases; junction bases not matched to a gene: 8. Germline CDR1 and CDR2: MNHEY and SMNVEV (reference sequence). The genes are TRBV27 and TRBJ2-5, with 9 bases aligning to TRBD2. This material consisted of CD4+ T cells sorted from blood, taken at week 4, from a patient treated with tofacitinib. The TCR sequence derives from a human donor with alopecia areata. CDR3 residues: CASSLLAGVGETQYF. The CDR3 DNA is TGTGCCAGCAGTCTATTAGCGGGGGTAGGAGAGACCCAGTACTTC.